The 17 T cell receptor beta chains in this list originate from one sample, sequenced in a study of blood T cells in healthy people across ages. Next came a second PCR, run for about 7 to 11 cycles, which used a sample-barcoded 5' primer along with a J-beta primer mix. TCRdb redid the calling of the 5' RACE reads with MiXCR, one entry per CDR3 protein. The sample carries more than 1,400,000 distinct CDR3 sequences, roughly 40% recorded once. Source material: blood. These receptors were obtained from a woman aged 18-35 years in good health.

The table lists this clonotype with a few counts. CDR3 residues: CASSWQDRRDYEQYF. CDR3 coding DNA: TGTGCCAGCAGCTGGCAGGACCGGCGGGACTACGAGCAGTACTTC. The chain is built from TRBV7-6 and TRBJ2-7; perhaps TRBD2 as D (6 bases). CDR1 SGHVS and CDR2 FNYEAQ come from the germline V gene. V was clipped by 4 bases and J by 3 bases, with 16 bases between them. The CDR3 runs to 15 residues.

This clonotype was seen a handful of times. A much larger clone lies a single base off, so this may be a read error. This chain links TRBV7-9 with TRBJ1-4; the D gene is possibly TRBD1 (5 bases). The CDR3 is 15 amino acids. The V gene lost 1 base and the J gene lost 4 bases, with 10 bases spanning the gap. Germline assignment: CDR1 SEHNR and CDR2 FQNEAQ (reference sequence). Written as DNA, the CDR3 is TGTGCCAGCAGCTTAGGGGACGGCCATAATGAAAAACTGTTTTTT. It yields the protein CASSLGDGHNEKLFF.

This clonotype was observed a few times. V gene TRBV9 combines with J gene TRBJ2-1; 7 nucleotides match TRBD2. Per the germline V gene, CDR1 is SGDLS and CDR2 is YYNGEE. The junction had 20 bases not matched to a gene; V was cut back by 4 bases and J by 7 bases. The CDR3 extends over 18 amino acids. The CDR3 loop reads CASSHSGGGSLLRNEQFF. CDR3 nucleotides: TGTGCCAGCAGCCACTCTGGGGGGGGTAGTCTATTAAGGAATGAGCAGTTCTTC.

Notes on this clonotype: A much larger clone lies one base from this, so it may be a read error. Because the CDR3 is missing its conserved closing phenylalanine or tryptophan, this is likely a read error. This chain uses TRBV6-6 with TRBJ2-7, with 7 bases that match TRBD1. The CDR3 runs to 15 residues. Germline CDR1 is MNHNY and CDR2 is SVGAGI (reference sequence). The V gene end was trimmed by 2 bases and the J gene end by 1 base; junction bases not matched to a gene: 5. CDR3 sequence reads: CASSYDRRGSYEQYL. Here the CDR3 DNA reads TGTGCCAGCAGTTACGATCGCAGGGGGTCCTACGAGCAGTACTTA.

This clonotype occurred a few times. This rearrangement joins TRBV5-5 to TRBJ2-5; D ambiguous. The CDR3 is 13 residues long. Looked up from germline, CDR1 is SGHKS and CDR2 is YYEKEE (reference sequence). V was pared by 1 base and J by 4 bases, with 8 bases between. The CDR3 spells CASSLFLGETQYF. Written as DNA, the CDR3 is TGTGCCAGCAGCTTGTTTCTGGGAGAGACCCAGTACTTC.

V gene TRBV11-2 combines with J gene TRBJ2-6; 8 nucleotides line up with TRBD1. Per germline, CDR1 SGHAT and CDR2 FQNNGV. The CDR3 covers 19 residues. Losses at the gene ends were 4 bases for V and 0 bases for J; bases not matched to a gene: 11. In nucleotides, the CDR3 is TGTGCCAGCAGCTCCCCGGACAGGGCGAGGTTCTCTGGGGCCAACGTCCTGACTTTC. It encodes CASSSPDRARFSGANVLTF.

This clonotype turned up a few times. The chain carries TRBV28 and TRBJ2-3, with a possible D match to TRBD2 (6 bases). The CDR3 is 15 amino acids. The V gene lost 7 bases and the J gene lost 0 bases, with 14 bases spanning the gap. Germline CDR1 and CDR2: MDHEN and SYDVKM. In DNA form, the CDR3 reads TGTGCCAGCACCGATAGCGGTGCTAGCACAGATACGCAGTATTTT. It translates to CASTDSGASTDTQYF.

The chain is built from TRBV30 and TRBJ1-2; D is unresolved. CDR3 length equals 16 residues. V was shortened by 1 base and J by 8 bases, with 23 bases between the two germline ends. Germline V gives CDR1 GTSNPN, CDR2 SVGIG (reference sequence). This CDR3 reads CAWSGPTGGKIGGYTF. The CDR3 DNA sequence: TGTGCCTGGAGTGGCCCTACGGGTGGGAAAATCGGGGGCTACACCTTC.

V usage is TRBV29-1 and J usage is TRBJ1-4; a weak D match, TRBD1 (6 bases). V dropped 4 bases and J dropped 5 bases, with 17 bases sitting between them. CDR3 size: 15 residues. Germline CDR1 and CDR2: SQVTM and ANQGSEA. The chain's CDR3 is CSVATQGRPNEKLFF. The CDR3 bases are TGCAGCGTTGCCACCCAGGGGCGGCCCAATGAAAAACTGTTTTTT.

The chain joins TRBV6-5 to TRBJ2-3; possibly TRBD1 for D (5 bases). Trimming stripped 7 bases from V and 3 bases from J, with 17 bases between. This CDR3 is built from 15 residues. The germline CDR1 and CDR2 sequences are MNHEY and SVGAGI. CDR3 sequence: CASTINAGFTDTQYF. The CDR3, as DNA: TGTGCCAGCACCATTAATGCAGGGTTTACAGATACGCAGTATTTT.

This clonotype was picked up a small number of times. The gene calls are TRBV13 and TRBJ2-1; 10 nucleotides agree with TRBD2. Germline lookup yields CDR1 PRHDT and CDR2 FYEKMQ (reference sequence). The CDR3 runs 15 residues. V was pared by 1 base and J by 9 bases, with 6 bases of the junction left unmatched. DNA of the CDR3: TGTGCCAGCAGCTTAGTCAGTAGCGGGAGGTCTGAGCAGTTCTTC. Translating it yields CASSLVSSGRSEQFF.

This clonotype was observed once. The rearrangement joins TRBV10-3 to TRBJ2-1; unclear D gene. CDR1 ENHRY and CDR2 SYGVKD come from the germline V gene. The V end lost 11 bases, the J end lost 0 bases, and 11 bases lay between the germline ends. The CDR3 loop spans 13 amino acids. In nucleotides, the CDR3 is TGTGCCGCATCCCAAGCCTCCTACAATGAGCAGTTCTTC. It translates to CAASQASYNEQFF.

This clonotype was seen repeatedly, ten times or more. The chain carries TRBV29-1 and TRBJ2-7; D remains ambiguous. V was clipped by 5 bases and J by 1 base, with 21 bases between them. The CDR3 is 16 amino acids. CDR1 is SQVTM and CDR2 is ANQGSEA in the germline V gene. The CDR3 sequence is CSVTTPGRTQSYEQYF. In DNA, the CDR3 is TGCAGCGTTACAACCCCAGGAAGGACCCAATCCTACGAGCAGTACTTC.

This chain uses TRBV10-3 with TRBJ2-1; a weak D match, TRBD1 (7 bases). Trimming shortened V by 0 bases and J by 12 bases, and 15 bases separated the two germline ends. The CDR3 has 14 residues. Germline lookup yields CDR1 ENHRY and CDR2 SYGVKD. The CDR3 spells CAISESQGRLGQFF. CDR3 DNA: TGTGCCATCAGTGAGTCACAGGGGAGGCTTGGGCAGTTCTTC.

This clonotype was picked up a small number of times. CDR3 sequence: CASSSGGGPPYGYTF. The DNA for the CDR3 is TGTGCCAGCAGCTCAGGGGGGGGTCCCCCCTATGGCTACACCTTC. V usage is TRBV7-9 and J usage is TRBJ1-2; 7 bases agree with TRBD1. The trim removed 4 bases at V and 4 bases at J, leaving 9 bases unmatched. CDR1 and CDR2 (germline): SEHNR, FQNEAQ (reference sequence). The CDR3 length is 15 residues.

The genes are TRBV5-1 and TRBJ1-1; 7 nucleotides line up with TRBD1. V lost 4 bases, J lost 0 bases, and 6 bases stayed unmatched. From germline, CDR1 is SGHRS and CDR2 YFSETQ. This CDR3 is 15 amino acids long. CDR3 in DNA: TGCGCCAGCAGCCCGGGACAGACGCTGAACACTGAAGCTTTCTTT. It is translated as CASSPGQTLNTEAFF.

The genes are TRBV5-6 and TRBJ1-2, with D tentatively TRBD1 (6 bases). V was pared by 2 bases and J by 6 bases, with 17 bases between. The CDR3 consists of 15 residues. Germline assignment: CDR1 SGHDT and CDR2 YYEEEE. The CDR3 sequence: CASSFGWGGADGYTF. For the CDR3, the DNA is TGTGCCAGCAGCTTCGGTTGGGGGGGCGCCGATGGCTACACCTTC.